Listed below are T cell receptor beta chains from one sample, sequenced in a study of blood T cell repertoires in COVID-19. Clones were sequenced by immunoSEQ multiplex PCR, and TCRdb holds only the in-frame ones, with some missing. The profile covers 150,000 to 200,000 clones, with 75% to 85% appearing a single time and less than 7% taken by the ten largest. The sample consisted of peripheral blood. The receptors stem from a woman between 40 and 50 years old with COVID-19, enrolled during active disease. Both conserved end residues are part of each CDR3. Only some rows state a clone size, as once, few, many or a class for expanded clones.

clone_size: NA; v_call: TRBV6-5; j_call: TRBJ2-5; cdr3_aa: CASRRIAGYQETQYF
clone_size: NA; v_call: TRBV29-1; j_call: TRBJ2-1; cdr3_aa: CSVEGETGRDEQFF
clone_size: NA; v_call: TRBV5-1; j_call: TRBJ2-5; cdr3_aa: CASSSGSGQETQYF
clone_size: NA; v_call: TRBV18; j_call: TRBJ2-5; cdr3_aa: CASSPRTGALQETQYF
clone_size: NA; v_call: TRBV2; j_call: TRBJ1-1; cdr3_aa: CASNTGGFIAAFF
clone_size: NA; v_call: TRBV6-5; j_call: TRBJ2-1; cdr3_aa: CASQPVAGGREQFF
clone_size: NA; v_call: TRBV30; j_call: TRBJ2-1; cdr3_aa: CAWSTGTGAVNEQFF
clone_size: NA; v_call: TRBV29-1; j_call: TRBJ1-1; cdr3_aa: CSVGLRLAENTEAFF
clone_size: few; v_call: TRBV12-3/TRBV12-4; j_call: TRBJ2-3; cdr3_aa: CASSPKPDTQYF
clone_size: few; v_call: TRBV12-3/TRBV12-4; j_call: TRBJ2-1; cdr3_aa: CASRTPTGIRQFF
clone_size: NA; v_call: TRBV18; j_call: TRBJ1-1; cdr3_aa: CASSPPTGEGTEAFF
clone_size: NA; v_call: TRBV23-1; j_call: TRBJ1-5; cdr3_aa: CASTRRGRRSNQPQHF
clone_size: NA; v_call: TRBV9; j_call: TRBJ2-5; cdr3_aa: CASTEGTGSMGTQYF
clone_size: NA; v_call: TRBV11-2; j_call: TRBJ2-3; cdr3_aa: CASSLYSTDTQYF
clone_size: NA; v_call: TRBV29-1; j_call: TRBJ1-2; cdr3_aa: CSVGQGNYGYTF
clone_size: NA; v_call: TRBV6-4; j_call: TRBJ2-3; cdr3_aa: CASIGQVRPAGTDTQYF
clone_size: NA; v_call: TRBV3-1/TRBV3-2; j_call: TRBJ2-5; cdr3_aa: CASSQVYERSRGSAQYF
clone_size: NA; v_call: TRBV4-3; j_call: TRBJ2-6; cdr3_aa: CASSPAGANVLTF
clone_size: NA; v_call: TRBV18; j_call: TRBJ2-1; cdr3_aa: CASSPTTGPYNEQFF
clone_size: many; v_call: TRBV19; j_call: TRBJ1-5; cdr3_aa: CASRDRKSNQPQHF
clone_size: once; v_call: TRBV30; j_call: TRBJ2-7; cdr3_aa: CAWSRTGTGKHEQYF
clone_size: NA; v_call: TRBV5-4; j_call: TRBJ1-4; cdr3_aa: CASSLRGSREKLFF
clone_size: NA; v_call: TRBV7-9; j_call: TRBJ1-2; cdr3_aa: CASSLAQGYGYTF
clone_size: NA; v_call: TRBV11-2; j_call: TRBJ2-1; cdr3_aa: CASSSLNRYNEQFF
clone_size: few; v_call: TRBV19; j_call: TRBJ2-5; cdr3_aa: CASSIGLAGGETQYF
clone_size: NA; v_call: TRBV18; j_call: TRBJ1-2; cdr3_aa: CASSLRDRVDYGYTF
clone_size: NA; v_call: TRBV6-5; j_call: TRBJ1-3; cdr3_aa: CASSLPGGNTIYF
clone_size: NA; v_call: TRBV19; j_call: TRBJ2-3; cdr3_aa: CASSILRAGEITDTQYF
clone_size: NA; v_call: TRBV19; j_call: TRBJ1-2; cdr3_aa: CASSPRQGASGYTF
clone_size: few; v_call: TRBV27; j_call: TRBJ1-2; cdr3_aa: CASSFHSGQDGYTF
clone_size: NA; v_call: TRBV5-6; j_call: TRBJ2-1; cdr3_aa: CASSFSYNEQFF
clone_size: many; v_call: TRBV5-1; j_call: TRBJ1-1; cdr3_aa: CASSSQVGNTEAFF
clone_size: NA; v_call: TRBV11-2; j_call: TRBJ2-5; cdr3_aa: CASSLGVAGGVRETQYF
clone_size: NA; v_call: TRBV5-5; j_call: TRBJ2-7; cdr3_aa: CASSLGTGGEVTYF
clone_size: NA; v_call: TRBV18; j_call: TRBJ2-3; cdr3_aa: CASSPFSGTDTQYF
clone_size: NA; v_call: TRBV7-9; j_call: TRBJ2-7; cdr3_aa: CASSLTTGGIYEQYF
clone_size: once; v_call: TRBV3-1/TRBV3-2; j_call: TRBJ1-3; cdr3_aa: CASSPITGSGNTIYF
clone_size: NA; v_call: TRBV27; j_call: TRBJ1-5; cdr3_aa: CASSRGGVGPQHF
clone_size: NA; v_call: TRBV25-1; j_call: TRBJ2-7; cdr3_aa: CASSVRGYEQYF
clone_size: few; v_call: TRBV4-1; j_call: TRBJ1-5; cdr3_aa: CASSQGQGGNQPQHF
clone_size: few; v_call: TRBV12-5; j_call: TRBJ2-1; cdr3_aa: CASCFRDIGLAGGPEINEQFF
clone_size: NA; v_call: TRBV5-4; j_call: TRBJ2-3; cdr3_aa: CASSSGLAGVTDTQYF
clone_size: NA; v_call: TRBV19; j_call: TRBJ2-2; cdr3_aa: CASSRTPRSGELFF
clone_size: NA; v_call: TRBV6-6; j_call: TRBJ1-2; cdr3_aa: CASSDTGFYGYTF
clone_size: NA; v_call: TRBV5-6; j_call: TRBJ2-7; cdr3_aa: CASSSLPGQGRHYEQYF
clone_size: NA; v_call: TRBV11-1; j_call: TRBJ2-5; cdr3_aa: CASGRQETQYF
clone_size: NA; v_call: TRBV18; j_call: TRBJ1-1; cdr3_aa: CASSPAAGEGTEAFF
clone_size: NA; v_call: TRBV2; j_call: TRBJ2-1; cdr3_aa: CASSRLASYNEQFF
clone_size: NA; v_call: TRBV10-1; j_call: TRBJ2-1; cdr3_aa: CASSVGLAGVISSYNEQFF
clone_size: NA; v_call: TRBV5-1; j_call: TRBJ1-4; cdr3_aa: CASSSGQGAHREKLFF
clone_size: NA; v_call: TRBV7-6; j_call: TRBJ2-7; cdr3_aa: CASSPERGTGREQYF
clone_size: NA; v_call: TRBV19; j_call: TRBJ2-6; cdr3_aa: CASSNTGTGAVWGANVLTF
clone_size: NA; v_call: TRBV5-1; j_call: TRBJ1-1; cdr3_aa: CASSFGSGTEAFF
clone_size: NA; v_call: TRBV4-2; j_call: TRBJ2-3; cdr3_aa: CASSQASGLAGMGTQYF